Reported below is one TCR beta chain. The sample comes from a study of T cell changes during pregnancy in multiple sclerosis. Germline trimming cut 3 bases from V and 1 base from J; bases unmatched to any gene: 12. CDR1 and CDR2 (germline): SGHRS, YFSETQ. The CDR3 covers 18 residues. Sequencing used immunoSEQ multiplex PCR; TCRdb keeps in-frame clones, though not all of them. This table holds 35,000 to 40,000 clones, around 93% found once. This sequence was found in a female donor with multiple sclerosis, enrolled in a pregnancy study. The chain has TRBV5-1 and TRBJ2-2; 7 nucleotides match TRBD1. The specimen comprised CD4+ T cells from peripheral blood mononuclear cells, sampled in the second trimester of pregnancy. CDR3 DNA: TGCGCCAGCAGCTCCTTAAAACAGGGGTTCGGGAACACCGGGGAGCTGTTTTTT. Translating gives CASSSLKQGFGNTGELFF.